These 5 T cell receptor beta chains share one sample of origin, sequenced in a study of PD-1 blockade in classical Hodgkin lymphoma. Relapse was seen in all patients after autologous stem cell transplantation, and brentuximab vedotin exposure was variable. The assay was immunoSEQ multiplex PCR, and TCRdb's table has in-frame clones only and misses some. The data hold fewer than 110,000 clones, with 75% to 90% observed a single time. The specimen was peripheral blood mononuclear cells (PBMCs), collected before the second cycle of nivolumab. These receptors were taken from a human donor with classical Hodgkin lymphoma.

This clone was picked up a small number of times. The chain couples TRBV10-1 to TRBJ2-7; no clear D gene. CDR3 size: 12 residues. V lost 1 base and J lost 5, with 6 bases in between. Germline V lookup: CDR1 WNHNN, CDR2 SYGVQD (reference sequence). CDR3 in amino acids: CASSEYPHEQYF. As DNA, the CDR3 is TGCGCCAGCAGTGAGTATCCCCACGAGCAGTACTTC.

The chain links TRBV10-1 to TRBJ2-3; D not certain. CDR1 is WNHNN and CDR2 is SYGVQD in the germline V gene (reference sequence). The CDR3 sequence is 16 residues long. V was shortened by 6 bases and J by 1 base, with 17 bases between the two germline ends. The DNA for the CDR3 is TGCGCCAGCAGAGACATCCCGACTTTCGGCACAGATACGCAGTATTTT. Translating gives CASRDIPTFGTDTQYF.

This sequence joins TRBV6-6 and TRBJ2-1; no reliable D call. The CDR3 spans 13 residues. V lost 2 bases and J lost 3, with 5 bases in between. CDR1 MNHNY and CDR2 SVGAGI come from the germline V gene (reference sequence). The CDR3 nucleotides are TGTGCCAGCAGTTACACTGACTACAATGAGCAGTTCTTC. As protein: CASSYTDYNEQFF.

V is TRBV5-1 and J is TRBJ2-5; TRBD2 agrees at 7 bases. Trimming removed 3 bases from V and 0 bases from J; junction bases left unmatched: 5. CDR1 is SGHRS and CDR2 is YFSETQ in the germline V gene. CDR3 length: 15 residues. The DNA of the CDR3 is TGCGCCAGCAGCTCGGCGGGGGTTAACCAAGAGACCCAGTACTTC. Encoded protein: CASSSAGVNQETQYF.

This chain links TRBV7-8 with TRBJ1-5; unclear D gene. The V gene's germline CDR1 is SGHVS and CDR2 FQNEAQ. CDR3 length: 12 residues. V was clipped by 3 bases and J by 9 bases, with 9 bases between them. CDR3 loop: CASSFYDSPQHF. DNA for the CDR3: TGTGCCAGCAGCTTTTATGACTCGCCCCAGCATTTT. The full variable domain, with the rest looked up from reference TRBV7-8 and TRBJ1-5, is GAGVSQSPRYKVAKRGQDVALRCDPISGHVSLFWYQQALGQGPEFLTYFQNEAQLDKSGLPSDRFFAERPEGSVSTLKIQRTQQEDSAVYLCASSFYDSPQHFGDGTRLSIL.